The rows below give T cell receptor beta chains drawn from one sample of a study of blood T cell repertoires in COVID-19. The protocol was immunoSEQ multiplex PCR, while the TCRdb copy is restricted to in-frame clones and leaves out a portion. The top ten clones hold 4% of a sample with about 330,000 clones, approximately 87% of them seen once. Source material: peripheral blood. The receptors come from a woman in her forties or fifties with active or convalescent COVID-19. Each CDR3 is given with its conserved first and last residue. A D gene is named only where the DNA matches it firmly. Clone size is stated in some rows and not others, as once, few, many or a class when expanded.

J	size	length	D	V	CDR3	DNA
TRBJ1-2	.	13	.	TRBV30	CAWRKYRANGYTF	TGTGCCTGGAGGAAATACAGGGCTAATGGCTACACCTTC
TRBJ2-7	.	14	TRBD1	TRBV5-1	CASSVGTGGNEQYF	TGCGCCAGCAGCGTAGGGACAGGGGGCAACGAGCAGTACTTC
TRBJ2-7	.	13	.	TRBV30	CAWSKPSEYEQYF	TGTGCCTGGAGTAAGCCTAGCGAGTACGAGCAGTACTTC
TRBJ1-1	.	13	TRBD1	TRBV7-2	CASSLTGQGEAFF	TGTGCCAGCAGCTTAACAGGACAGGGTGAAGCTTTCTTT
TRBJ2-1	.	21	TRBD2	TRBV28	CASSLSTGTSGRPNSYNEQFF	TGTGCCAGCAGTTTATCGACCGGGACTAGCGGGAGGCCGAATTCCTACAATGAGCAGTTCTTC
TRBJ1-4	few	14	.	TRBV29-1	CSVEGSATNEKLFF	TGCAGCGTTGAAGGGTCAGCAACTAATGAAAAACTGTTTTTT
TRBJ2-1	.	13	.	TRBV24-1	CATSDFGGYEQFF	TGTGCCACCAGTGATTTTGGGGGCTATGAGCAGTTCTTC
TRBJ2-1	once	17	TRBD2	TRBV3-1/TRBV3-2	CASSQDIAGGPFPEQFF	TGTGCCAGCAGCCAAGATATAGCGGGAGGGCCTTTCCCTGAGCAGTTCTTC
TRBJ2-7	.	12	.	TRBV7-8	CASSFTRSEQYF	TGTGCCAGCAGCTTTACTAGGTCCGAGCAGTACTTC
TRBJ1-2	.	15	TRBD1	TRBV18	CASSPTTGQTYGYTF	TGTGCCAGCTCCCCGACGACGGGACAGACGTATGGCTACACCTTC
TRBJ1-3	.	16	TRBD1	TRBV7-2	CASSSQGKVSGNTIYF	TGTGCCAGCAGCTCACAGGGGAAGGTCTCTGGAAACACCATATATTTT
TRBJ2-3	.	16	TRBD1	TRBV27	CASSLLDRESADTQYF	TGTGCCAGCAGTTTACTAGACAGGGAAAGCGCAGATACGCAGTATTTT
TRBJ2-1	.	18	TRBD2	TRBV23-1	CASSPRTSGGACYNEQFF	TGCGCCAGCAGTCCCAGGACTAGCGGGGGGGCCTGTTACAATGAGCAGTTCTTC
TRBJ1-4	.	15	.	TRBV7-9	CASSPPTGALEKLFF	TGTGCCAGCAGCCCCCCCACGGGAGCTTTGGAAAAACTGTTTTTT
TRBJ1-5	few	18	TRBD1	TRBV28	CASSFLQGGEGRNQPQHF	TGTGCCAGCAGTTTTTTACAAGGGGGCGAAGGGAGGAATCAGCCCCAGCATTTT
TRBJ1-1	.	13	.	TRBV30	CAWSVLGGLGAFF	TGTGCCTGGAGTGTACTTGGGGGCTTGGGAGCTTTCTTT
TRBJ2-1	.	18	TRBD2	TRBV19	CASRSRLAGGMIVNEQFF	TGTGCCAGTAGGTCTCGACTAGCGGGAGGGATGATTGTGAATGAGCAGTTCTTC
TRBJ1-6	.	16	.	TRBV2	CASSIQGPDLNSPLHF	TGTGCCAGCAGTATACAGGGACCCGACCTTAATTCACCCCTCCACTTT
TRBJ2-2	.	16	.	TRBV7-8	CASSSHELARTGELFF	TGTGCCAGCAGCTCTCACGAACTAGCCCGCACCGGGGAGCTGTTTTTT
TRBJ1-1	.	13	.	TRBV20-1	CSASYPGNTEAFF	TGCAGTGCTAGTTATCCAGGGAACACTGAAGCTTTCTTT
TRBJ1-5	.	16	.	TRBV6-1	CASSGVRQVSNQPQHF	TGTGCCAGCAGTGGGGTCAGACAGGTCAGCAATCAGCCCCAGCATTTT
TRBJ2-1	.	18	TRBD1	TRBV12-5	CASGLVRSDRGFHNEQFF	TGTGCTAGTGGTTTGGTAAGGTCGGACAGGGGGTTCCACAATGAGCAGTTCTTC
TRBJ2-1	once	12	.	TRBV19	CASSTFSNEQFF	TGTGCCAGTAGTACCTTCAGCAATGAGCAGTTCTTC
TRBJ1-1	.	16	.	TRBV7-2	CASSLLVQVMNTEAFF	TGTGCCAGCAGCTTACTTGTGCAGGTAATGAACACTGAAGCTTTCTTT
TRBJ2-7	.	15	.	TRBV10-3	CAISGGQISSYEQYF	TGTGCCATCAGTGGTGGACAGATCAGCTCCTACGAGCAGTACTTC
TRBJ2-7	.	17	TRBD1	TRBV7-3	CASTVSCRDSSYHEQYF	TGTGCCAGCACCGTCTCATGTCGGGACAGCAGTTACCACGAGCAGTACTTC
TRBJ1-6	.	16	.	TRBV3-1/TRBV3-2	CASSQEGGTGNSPLHF	TGTGCCAGCAGCCAAGAGGGAGGGACGGGCAATTCACCCCTCCACTTT
TRBJ2-2	few	21	TRBD1	TRBV5-1	CASSLNLGTGAQAANTGELFF	TGCGCCAGCAGCTTGAATCTCGGGACAGGGGCCCAAGCAGCGAACACCGGGGAGCTGTTTTTT
TRBJ2-2	once	13	.	TRBV7-3	CASSLPGAGELFF	TGTGCCAGCAGCTTACCCGGGGCCGGGGAGCTGTTTTTT
TRBJ2-2	.	15	.	TRBV19	CASSILLMGAGELFF	TGTGCCAGTAGTATCCTCCTTATGGGCGCCGGGGAGCTGTTTTTT
TRBJ1-4	.	16	.	TRBV15	CATSKGRGPTNEKLFF	TGTGCCACCAGCAAGGGCAGGGGTCCAACTAATGAAAAACTGTTTTTT
TRBJ1-2	.	15	TRBD1	TRBV27	CASNPSGQGLYGYTF	TGTGCCAGCAATCCTTCGGGACAGGGCCTGTATGGCTACACCTTC
TRBJ2-1	.	16	.	TRBV5-6	CASSFYGGEIYNEQFF	TGTGCCAGCAGCTTTTATGGCGGGGAGATATACAATGAGCAGTTCTTC
TRBJ1-1	.	15	.	TRBV5-1	CASSLYGGGEAEAFF	TGCGCCAGCAGCTTGTATGGGGGAGGAGAGGCTGAAGCTTTCTTT
TRBJ1-4	.	15	TRBD1	TRBV11-2	CASSRPGQAPLKLFF	TGTGCCAGCAGCCGCCCGGGACAGGCCCCTCTTAAACTGTTTTTT
TRBJ1-1	.	15	.	TRBV5-1	CASSSRWGGDTEAFF	TGCGCCAGCAGCTCTCGTTGGGGAGGGGACACTGAAGCTTTCTTT
TRBJ1-1	.	12	.	TRBV2	CASDRGGGEAFF	TGTGCCAGCGATCGAGGGGGGGGTGAAGCTTTCTTT
TRBJ1-2	.	13	TRBD1	TRBV7-2	CASSSQTGVGYTF	TGTGCCAGCAGCTCCCAGACAGGGGTCGGCTACACCTTC
TRBJ2-1	.	19	.	TRBV18	CASSPSLGESSLPNNEQFF	TGTGCCAGCTCACCATCGTTAGGGGAAAGCTCCCTCCCTAACAATGAGCAGTTCTTC
TRBJ1-6	once	17	TRBD1	TRBV13	CASSLRKTGGDGSPLHF	TGTGCCAGCAGCCTACGAAAGACAGGGGGCGACGGTTCACCCCTCCACTTT
TRBJ2-4	.	14	TRBD1	TRBV7-2	CASSTQGAWDIQYF	TGTGCCAGCTCCACACAGGGGGCGTGGGACATTCAGTACTTC
TRBJ2-1	.	16	TRBD2	TRBV5-1	CATKLTSGRSYNEQFF	TGCGCCACCAAACTGACTAGCGGGAGGTCCTACAATGAGCAGTTCTTC
TRBJ2-5	.	15	TRBD2	TRBV27	CASREGLAVQETQYF	TGTGCCAGCCGGGAGGGACTAGCGGTTCAAGAGACCCAGTACTTC
TRBJ1-6	.	15	TRBD1	TRBV30	CAWDPGQGYNSPLHF	TGTGCCTGGGATCCGGGACAGGGATATAATTCACCCCTCCACTTT
TRBJ2-5	once	15	TRBD2	TRBV7-6	CASSARLAGKETQYF	TGTGCCAGCTCTGCTAGACTAGCGGGGAAAGAGACCCAGTACTTC
TRBJ2-1	.	16	TRBD2	TRBV6-2/TRBV6-3	CASSRLAGGSYNEQFF	TGTGCCAGCAGTCGACTAGCGGGGGGCTCCTACAATGAGCAGTTCTTC
TRBJ2-1	.	13	.	TRBV3-1/TRBV3-2	CASSLRLRDEQFF	TGTGCCAGCAGCCTCAGGTTGAGGGATGAGCAGTTCTTC
TRBJ1-4	once	16	.	TRBV25-1	CASSEGGSGFKEKLFF	TGTGCCAGCAGTGAAGGAGGGTCAGGGTTCAAGGAAAAACTGTTTTTT